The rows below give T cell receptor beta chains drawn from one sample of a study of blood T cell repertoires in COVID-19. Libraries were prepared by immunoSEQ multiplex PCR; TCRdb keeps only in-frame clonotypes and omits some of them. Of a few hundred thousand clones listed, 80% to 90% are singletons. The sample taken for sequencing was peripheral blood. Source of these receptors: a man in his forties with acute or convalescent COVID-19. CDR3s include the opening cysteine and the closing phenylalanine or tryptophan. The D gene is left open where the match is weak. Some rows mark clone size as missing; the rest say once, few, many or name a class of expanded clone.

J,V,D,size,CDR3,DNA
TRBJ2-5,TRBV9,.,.,CASSVTGHPRETQYF,TGTGCCAGCAGCGTAACAGGACATCCTCGGGAGACCCAGTACTTC
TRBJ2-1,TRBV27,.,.,CASSFHRYNEQFF,TGTGCCAGCAGTTTCCACAGGTACAATGAGCAGTTCTTC
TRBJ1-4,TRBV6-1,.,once,CASSEMVTQGTEKLFF,TGTGCCAGCAGTGAGATGGTAACACAGGGTACAGAAAAACTGTTTTTT
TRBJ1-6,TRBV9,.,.,CASSVGSSYNSPLHF,TGTGCCAGCAGCGTCGGGAGCTCCTATAATTCACCCCTCCACTTT
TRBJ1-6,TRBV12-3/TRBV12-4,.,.,CASSLTGYSPLHF,TGTGCCAGCAGTTTGACAGGTTATTCACCCCTCCACTTT
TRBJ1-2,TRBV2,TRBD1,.,CASSPTPGQSFGYTF,TGTGCCAGCAGCCCCACGCCGGGACAGTCGTTTGGCTACACCTTC
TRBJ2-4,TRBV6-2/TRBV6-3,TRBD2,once,CASSYSKASGKSIQYF,TGTGCCAGCAGTTACTCGAAGGCTAGCGGCAAAAGCATTCAGTACTTC
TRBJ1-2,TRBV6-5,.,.,CASSYGGTANYGYTF,TGTGCCAGCAGTTACGGCGGGACGGCGAACTATGGCTACACCTTC
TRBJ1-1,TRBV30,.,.,CAWSVRGREAFF,TGTGCCTGGAGTGTAAGGGGCAGAGAAGCTTTCTTT
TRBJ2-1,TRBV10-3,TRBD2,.,CAISEYSGGPYNEQFF,TGTGCCATCAGTGAGTATAGCGGGGGGCCATACAATGAGCAGTTCTTC
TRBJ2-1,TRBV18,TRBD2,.,CASSPPPPSGGAHEQFF,TGTGCCAGCTCACCACCACCGCCTAGCGGGGGGGCCCATGAGCAGTTCTTC
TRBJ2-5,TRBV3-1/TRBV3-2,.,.,CASSQSWGTETQYF,TGTGCCAGCAGCCAGAGCTGGGGCACGGAGACCCAGTACTTC
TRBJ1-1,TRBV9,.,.,CASSGRGGLNTEAFF,TGTGCCAGCAGCGGACGGGGAGGCCTCAACACTGAAGCTTTCTTT
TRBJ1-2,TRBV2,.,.,CASRGGPGYTF,TGTGCCAGCAGAGGAGGGCCCGGCTACACCTTC
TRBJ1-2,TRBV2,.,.,CASSVQGRYGYTF,TGTGCCAGCAGTGTACAGGGACGCTATGGCTACACCTTC
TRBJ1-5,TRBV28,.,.,CASRQATSIQPQHF,TGTGCCAGCAGGCAAGCTACGAGCATTCAGCCCCAGCATTTT
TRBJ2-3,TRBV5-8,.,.,CASSLAMGASTDTQYF,TGTGCCAGCAGCTTAGCAATGGGGGCAAGCACAGATACGCAGTATTTT
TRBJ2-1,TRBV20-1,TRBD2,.,CSASRSSGGANEQFF,TGCAGTGCTAGTCGATCTAGCGGGGGGGCTAATGAGCAGTTCTTC
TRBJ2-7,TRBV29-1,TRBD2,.,CSTSGLSLGTYEQYF,TGCAGCACCTCGGGACTATCCCTGGGAACCTACGAGCAGTACTTC
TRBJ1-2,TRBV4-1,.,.,CASSLSQLAGEGYTF,TGCGCCAGCAGCCTATCACAACTGGCAGGGGAAGGCTACACCTTC
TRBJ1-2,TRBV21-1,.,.,CASSKGGRHQNYGYTF,TGTGCCAGCAGCAAAGGGGGCAGGCATCAGAACTATGGCTACACCTTC
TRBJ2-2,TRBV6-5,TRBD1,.,CASSRPGQGVGELFF,TGTGCCAGCAGCCGACCGGGACAGGGTGTAGGGGAGCTGTTTTTT
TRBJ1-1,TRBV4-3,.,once,CASSQGPGTEAFF,TGCGCCAGCAGCCAAGGGCCGGGCACTGAAGCTTTCTTT
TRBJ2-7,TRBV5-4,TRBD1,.,CASSSGTGPYEQYF,TGTGCCAGCAGCTCCGGGACAGGACCCTACGAGCAGTACTTC
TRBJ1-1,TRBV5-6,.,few,CASSLAEGARVNTEAFF,TGTGCCAGCAGCTTGGCGGAAGGGGCGCGAGTGAATACTGAAGCTTTCTTT
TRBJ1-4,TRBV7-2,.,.,CASSPREGRNEKLFF,TGTGCCAGCAGCCCACGGGAAGGACGTAATGAAAAACTGTTTTTT
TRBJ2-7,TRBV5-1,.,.,CASGGGGEQYF,TGCGCCAGCGGAGGGGGGGGCGAGCAGTACTTC
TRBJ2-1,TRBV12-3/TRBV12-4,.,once,CASASGNEQFF,TGTGCCAGCGCCAGCGGCAATGAGCAGTTCTTC
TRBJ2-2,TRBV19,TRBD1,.,CASSEQGKELFF,TGTGCCAGTAGTGAACAGGGGAAGGAGCTGTTTTTT
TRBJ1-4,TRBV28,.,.,CASSFTGVNEKLFF,TGTGCCAGCAGTTTTACCGGGGTTAATGAAAAACTGTTTTTT
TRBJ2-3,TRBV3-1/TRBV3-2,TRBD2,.,CASSQGGTSPGADTQYF,TGTGCCAGCAGCCAAGGGGGGACTAGCCCCGGGGCAGATACGCAGTATTTT